The source of this TCR beta chain is a study of T cell responses to AZD1222 COVID-19 vaccine. Generated by immunoSEQ multiplex PCR, the TCRdb table keeps only in-frame clones and is missing some. This table has about 120,000 clones, around nine tenths appearing once. Overall study results and limits: Donors were largely white British and mainly female; clonal diversity was possibly underestimated. Scientists sampled the repertoires only once the peak T cell response had passed.

This clone was seen a single time. What it binds is unknown. Trimming cost V 6 bases and J 0 bases, with 14 bases left between them. The CDR3 contains 15 residues. Germline V gene data show CDR1 as ENHRY and CDR2 as SYGVKD. The sequence was obtained from an adult in good health. The chain recombines TRBV10-3 with TRBJ1-2; D may be TRBD1 (5 bases). Specimen: peripheral blood, collected on day 0 of AZD1222 vaccination. CDR3 sequence: CAIRGGGKTNYGYTF. The DNA of the CDR3 is TGTGCCATCAGGGGGGGAGGGAAGACTAACTATGGCTACACCTTC.